What follows are 32 T cell receptor beta chains derived from one specimen sequenced in a study of blood T cells in healthy people across ages. The second PCR ran roughly 6 to 11 cycles with a sample-barcoded 5' primer and J-beta primers. TCRdb reprocessed the 5' RACE reads via MiXCR and lists one record per CDR3 protein. The sample includes 600,000 or so distinct CDR3 sequences, 40% to 50% of them seen just once. The sequenced sample was blood. The source of these receptors is an elderly man in good health.

In its sample, this clonotype was seen many times. The chain employs TRBV6-6 and TRBJ2-5; D not certain. The V gene lost 5 bases and the J gene lost 5 bases, with 12 bases spanning the gap. The CDR3 extends over 13 amino acids. CDR1 and CDR2 (germline): MNHNY, SVGAGI (reference sequence). The DNA of the CDR3 is TGTGCCAGCAGTGTTCGGCAGATGGAGACCCAGTACTTC. It codes for CASSVRQMETQYF.

The chain employs TRBV7-6 and TRBJ2-5; D remains unclear. The CDR3 consists of 14 residues. Trimming took off 5 bases at V and 3 bases at J, with 13 bases between the two ends. In germline, CDR1 is SGHVS, CDR2 FNYEAQ. The CDR3 spells CASSRTGKEETQYF. CDR3 nucleotides: TGTGCCAGCAGCCGGACCGGCAAAGAAGAGACCCAGTACTTC.

A note on this clonotype: A read error is possible here, since a much larger clone lies one base away. The chain combines TRBV6-5 with TRBJ2-1; 8 bases match TRBD1. CDR3 size: 15 residues. In germline, CDR1 is MNHEY, CDR2 SVGAGI. The CDR3 loop reads CASNGQGGSYNDQFF. The CDR3 DNA is TGTGCCAGCAACGGACAGGGAGGCTCCTACAATGATCAGTTCTTC.

The chain joins TRBV4-1 to TRBJ1-2; no clear D. There are 13 residues in the CDR3. Trimming shortened V by 1 base and J by 3 bases, and 6 bases separated the two germline ends. Per germline, CDR1 MGHRA and CDR2 YSYEKL. The CDR3 loop reads CASSQGWDYGYTF. CDR3 DNA: TGCGCCAGCAGCCAAGGCTGGGACTATGGCTACACCTTC.

V usage is TRBV28 and J usage is TRBJ2-7; D perhaps matches TRBD1 (5 bases). V gave up 2 bases and J gave up 2 bases, with 13 bases separating them. The CDR3 is made up of 15 amino acids. Germline CDR1 reads MDHEN; CDR2 reads SYDVKM. CDR3 residues: CASSLAARVTYEQYF. The CDR3 bases are TGTGCCAGCAGTTTAGCGGCCAGGGTGACCTACGAGCAGTACTTC. The full variable domain, in which reference TRBV28 and TRBJ2-7 provide the parts outside the CDR3, is DVKVTQSSRYLVKRTGEKVFLECVQDMDHENMFWYRQDPGLGLRLIYFSYDVKMKEKGDIPEGYSVSREKKERFSLILESASTNQTSMYLCASSLAARVTYEQYFGPGTRLTVT.

The genes are TRBV5-1 and TRBJ2-7, with D unresolved. Germline V gives CDR1 SGHRS, CDR2 YFSETQ. This CDR3 spans 14 amino acids. Trimming cost V 3 bases and J 0 bases, with 10 bases left between them. DNA for the CDR3: TGCGCCAGCAGCTCTGGGATGTCCTCCTACGAGCAGTACTTC. This gives the protein CASSSGMSSYEQYF. Together with reference TRBV5-1 and TRBJ2-7, the CDR3 gives the full variable domain: KAGVTQTPRYLIKTRGQQVTLSCSPISGHRSVSWYQQTPGQGLQFLFEYFSETQRNKGNFPGRFSGRQFSNSRSEMNVSTLELGDSALYLCASSSGMSSYEQYFGPGTRLTVT.

The chain links TRBV18 to TRBJ1-5; D is perhaps TRBD1 (6 bases). V dropped 2 bases and J dropped 7 bases, with 12 bases sitting between them. The CDR3 sequence is 14 residues long. CDR1 and CDR2 (germline): KGHSH, LQKENI. CDR3 coding DNA: TGTGCCAGCTCACCATCGGGGGGGCCGCAGCCCCAGCATTTT. It translates to CASSPSGGPQPQHF.

The V gene is TRBV6-2 or TRBV6-3, the J gene TRBJ2-1; 14 nucleotides line up with TRBD2. This CDR3 contains 17 residues. Trimming took 5 bases from V and 6 from J; bases not matched to a gene: 9. CDR1 is MNHEY and CDR2 is SVGEGT in the germline V gene. This CDR3 reads CASSNPGLAGVRNEQFF. The CDR3 DNA sequence: TGTGCCAGCAGTAACCCGGGACTAGCGGGAGTACGCAATGAGCAGTTCTTC.

To note about this clonotype: This sequence may be a read error, since a much larger clone differs from it by one base. The chain recombines TRBV6-5 with TRBJ2-7; 9 nucleotides match TRBD1. V lost 6 bases to trimming and J lost 1 base; unmatched junction nucleotides: 7. Germline V gene data show CDR1 as MNHEY and CDR2 as SVGAGI. The CDR3 runs 15 residues. CDR3 sequence: CASSKQGAKSYEQYF. The DNA for the CDR3 is TGTGCCAGCAGCAAACAGGGGGCGAAATCCTACGAGCAGTACTTC.

The J gene is TRBJ1-1, the V gene TRBV9, with D possibly TRBD1 on 5 matching bases. Trimming stripped 7 bases from V and 7 bases from J, with 11 bases between. CDR3 length equals 11 residues. CDR1 and CDR2 (germline): SGDLS, YYNGEE. The CDR3 loop is CASAPQGEAFF. CDR3 DNA sequence: TGTGCCAGCGCCCCCCAGGGTGAAGCTTTCTTT.

The rearrangement uses TRBV7-2 and TRBJ1-4; 7 bases are a match to TRBD1. Germline V CDR1 and CDR2: SGHTA, FQGNSA. CDR3 size: 15 residues. V was clipped by 5 bases and J by 3 bases; unmatched bases: 6. CDR3 region: CASSLDRAANEKLFF. In DNA form, the CDR3 reads TGTGCCAGCAGCCTCGACAGGGCGGCTAATGAAAAACTGTTTTTT.

As regards this clonotype: Mismatch with germline at one junction end may stem from a read error. The chain uses TRBV9 and TRBJ2-4; 11 bases are a match to TRBD2. Judging by the DNA end, TRBJ2-7 fits better; the J call may be wrong. Per the germline V gene, CDR1 is SGDLS and CDR2 is YYNGEE. This CDR3 is 15 amino acids long. CDR3: CAGSAGLADPYEQYF. The CDR3 coding sequence is TGTGCCGGCAGCGCGGGACTAGCGGACCCCTACGAGCAGTACTTC.

Only a few counts were recorded for this clonotype. This chain uses TRBV4-3 with TRBJ2-1; D remains unclear. Trimming stripped 3 bases from V and 8 bases from J, with 11 bases between. This CDR3 comprises 13 residues. Germline-derived CDR1 and CDR2 are LGHNA and YSLEER. CDR3 DNA sequence: TGCGCCAGCAGCCAGGATCCATGGGATGAGCAGTTCTTC. Its protein is CASSQDPWDEQFF.

The chain combines TRBV25-1 with TRBJ2-4; 10 bases are shared with TRBD1. The end of the DNA fits TRBJ2-7 better, so the J call may be wrong. The germline V gene encodes CDR1 MGHDK and CDR2 SYGVNS. The length of the CDR3 is 15 residues. In DNA form, the CDR3 reads TGTGCCAGCAGTCCCCGACAGGGGGCTAAGAACGAGCAGTACTTC. Translation: CASSPRQGAKNEQYF.

This clonotype was seen repeatedly, ten times or more. This chain uses TRBV6-6 with TRBJ2-3, with 9 nucleotides matching TRBD2. V was clipped by 3 bases and J by 5 bases; unmatched bases: 6. The CDR3 totals 15 residues. CDR1 and CDR2 (germline): MNHNY, SVGAGI (reference sequence). CDR3 sequence reads: CASSYRGGREDTQYF. CDR3 DNA: TGTGCCAGCAGTTATCGGGGCGGGAGGGAAGATACGCAGTATTTT.

This clonotype has more than one count but fewer than ten. This rearrangement joins TRBV5-1 to TRBJ2-1; no reliable D call. CDR1 and CDR2 from the germline V gene are SGHRS and YFSETQ. V lost 1 base to trimming and J lost 5 bases, with 7 bases between them. CDR3 length: 13 amino acids. DNA of the CDR3: TGCGCCAGCAGCTTGTATGGCGACAATGAGCAGTTCTTC. Translating it yields CASSLYGDNEQFF.

This chain joins TRBV6-2 or TRBV6-3 and TRBJ2-5; possibly TRBD2 for D (5 bases). Trimming took 6 bases from V and 1 from J, leaving 12 bases between them. Germline CDR1 MNHEY, CDR2 SVGEGT. The length of the CDR3 is 14 residues. CDR3 sequence: CASRQSGAQETQYF. Written as DNA, the CDR3 is TGTGCCAGCAGACAAAGCGGAGCCCAAGAGACCCAGTACTTC.

Only a few counts were recorded for this clonotype. J is TRBJ2-3 and V is TRBV7-2, with 11 positions matching TRBD2. In germline, CDR1 is SGHTA, CDR2 FQGNSA. The CDR3 is 15 amino acids. The junction had 1 base not matched to a gene; V was cut back by 1 base and J by 4 bases. As DNA, the CDR3 is TGTGCCAGCAGCTTAGTAGCGGGGGGGGCAGATACGCAGTATTTT. Encoded protein: CASSLVAGGADTQYF.

This clonotype was counted many times. V gene TRBV7-9 combines with J gene TRBJ2-5; possibly TRBD2 for D (5 bases). In germline, CDR1 is SEHNR, CDR2 FQNEAQ (reference sequence). The length of the CDR3 is 15 residues. V was cut by 2 bases and J by 3 bases, with 13 bases left in between. CDR3 nucleotides: TGTGCCAGCAGCTTAACCGGCTTGCGGGAAGAGACCCAGTACTTC. This gives the protein CASSLTGLREETQYF.

This clonotype was counted only a few times. The V and J genes are TRBV7-2 and TRBJ2-1; a possible D gene is TRBD2 (5 bases). V was cut by 7 bases and J by 4 bases, with 14 bases left in between. The germline CDR1 and CDR2 sequences are SGHTA and FQGNSA. The CDR3 sequence is 14 residues long. The CDR3 coding sequence is TGTGCCAGCACCCCCCCGGGGATGTACAATGAGCAGTTCTTC. Translation: CASTPPGMYNEQFF.

This clonotype was counted only a few times. V gene TRBV28 combines with J gene TRBJ2-5; 10 bases map to TRBD1. V was clipped by 5 bases and J by 3 bases; unmatched bases: 3. Germline values: CDR1 MDHEN, CDR2 SYDVKM. The CDR3 loop spans 14 amino acids. The CDR3 sequence: CASSHGTGEETQYF. DNA for the CDR3: TGTGCCAGCAGTCACGGGACAGGGGAAGAGACCCAGTACTTC.

This clonotype was counted only a few times. The chain links TRBV18 to TRBJ2-1; D remains unclear. The V gene lost 2 bases and the J gene lost 0 bases, with 8 bases spanning the gap. The CDR3 is made up of 15 amino acids. Germline CDR1 and CDR2: KGHSH and LQKENI. CDR3 residues: CASSPDWSSYNEQFF. In DNA form, the CDR3 reads TGTGCCAGCTCACCAGACTGGAGCTCCTACAATGAGCAGTTCTTC.

This clonotype has just one count. The V call is TRBV29-1, the J call TRBJ2-1; 9 bases are a match to TRBD2. Looked up from germline, CDR1 is SQVTM and CDR2 is ANQGSEA. J lost 2 bases, V lost 4 bases, and 3 bases had no gene match. The CDR3 runs to 14 residues. The CDR3 sequence is CSVARGGAYNEQFF. As DNA, the CDR3 is TGCAGCGTTGCGCGCGGGGGGGCCTACAATGAGCAGTTCTTC.

The chain joins TRBV6-6 to TRBJ2-5; D is uncertain. The closer fit of TRBJ2-7 to the DNA end suggests the J call may be wrong. The germline V gene has CDR1 MNHNY and CDR2 SVGAGI (reference sequence). The CDR3 extends over 15 amino acids. The CDR3 region is CASSYSRAARYEQYF. The CDR3 coding sequence is TGTGCCAGCAGTTACTCTCGGGCCGCCCGCTACGAGCAGTACTTC.

The chain links TRBV5-1 to TRBJ2-2; D might be TRBD1 (6 bases). CDR1 and CDR2 from the germline V gene are SGHRS and YFSETQ. V was pared by 9 bases and J by 1 base, with 10 bases between. This CDR3 has 13 residues. This CDR3 reads CATTGQNTGELFF. CDR3 coding DNA: TGCGCCACTACGGGACAGAACACCGGGGAGCTGTTTTTT.

This clonotype was seen more than once but under ten times. The chain recombines TRBV30 with TRBJ1-6, with unresolved D. Germline V gene lookup returns CDR1 GTSNPN and CDR2 SVGIG (reference sequence). V was shortened by 3 bases and J by 3 bases, with 6 bases between the two germline ends. The CDR3 has 13 amino acids. The DNA for the CDR3 is TGTGCCTGGAGGTCACTCTATAATTCACCCCTCCACTTT. This sequence encodes CAWRSLYNSPLHF.

A few counts support this clonotype. The chain combines TRBV7-2 with TRBJ1-6; a possible D gene is TRBD1 (5 bases). V shed 2 bases and J shed 5 bases, with 10 bases lying between them. CDR1 SGHTA and CDR2 FQGNSA come from the germline V gene. This CDR3 is built from 15 residues. CDR3 nucleotide sequence: TGTGCCAGCAGCTTATTCGGCAGGGATAATTCACCCCTCCACTTT. This translates into CASSLFGRDNSPLHF.

There are a few counts of this clonotype. The gene calls are TRBV27 and TRBJ2-3, with a tentative D call TRBD1 (6 bases). Germline loops: CDR1 MNHEY, CDR2 SMNVEV (reference sequence). The CDR3 runs to 15 residues. Trimming pared 6 bases from V and 2 bases from J, leaving 15 bases between. The CDR3 sequence is CASSLQGTDTDTQYF. CDR3 bases: TGTGCCAGCAGCCTCCAGGGGACGGACACAGATACGCAGTATTTT.

The chain employs TRBV4-2 and TRBJ2-1, with a tentative D call TRBD1 (6 bases). This CDR3 region has 16 residues. The germline CDR1 and CDR2 sequences are LGHNA and YNFKEQ. V was trimmed by 1 base and J by 5 bases, leaving 15 bases between them. CDR3 nucleotides: TGTGCCAGCAGCCAAGCCGGGCTGGGGGCGAACAATGAGCAGTTCTTC. It translates to CASSQAGLGANNEQFF.

The chain recombines TRBV7-9 with TRBJ2-7; TRBD1 aligns across 9 bases. Germline CDR1 SEHNR, CDR2 FQNEAQ (reference sequence). The CDR3 has 18 residues. The V and J ends lost 4 bases and 3 bases, in that order; junction bases with no gene match: 16. The CDR3 sequence is CASSYPGAGTGSDYEQYF. The CDR3, as DNA: TGTGCCAGCAGCTATCCCGGGGCCGGGACAGGGTCTGACTACGAGCAGTACTTC.

The chain links TRBV24-1 to TRBJ2-5; D may correspond to TRBD1 or TRBD2 (5 bases each). The V gene's germline CDR1 is KGHDR and CDR2 SFDVKD. Deletions cut 4 bases from V and 5 bases from J, with 13 bases between. The CDR3 loop spans 14 amino acids. The CDR3 DNA reads TGTGCCACCAGTGACGCCGGGACGGGCGAGACCCAGTACTTC. Encoded protein: CATSDAGTGETQYF.

Details on this clonotype: A read error is possible here, since a much larger clone lies one base away. The rearrangement joins TRBV6-5 to TRBJ2-4; 9 bases agree with TRBD1. The J call may be wrong; the DNA end is better matched by TRBJ2-7. Germline V lookup: CDR1 MNHEY, CDR2 SVGAGI. This CDR3 has 14 amino acids. CDR3 coding DNA: TGTGCCAGCAGTTACTTCGGGACAGGGATCGAGCAGTACTTC. It encodes CASSYFGTGIEQYF.